The clone carrying this TCR beta chain was counted only a few times. No antigen is known for it. With 6 bases removed from V and 4 bases from J, the gap between germline ends came to 7 bases. The V gene's germline CDR1 is MNHEY and CDR2 SMNVEV (reference sequence). The CDR3 has 12 residues. The entry originates in a study of CD8 T cells in ankylosing spondylitis. Study-wide points: As for the disease-linked clones, they showed a CD8+ phenotype and occurred at relatively low frequencies in peripheral blood. Disease-linked clones reportedly showed significant enrichment in matched ankylosing spondylitis synovial fluid.

5'-RACE, quantitative and with molecular barcodes, yielded the TCR beta libraries. Each CDR3 protein gets one entry after TCRdb re-called the 5' RACE reads with MiXCR. Found here are about 110,000 distinct CDR3 sequences, nearly 25% of them singletons; the top ten hold about 12%. Sequenced material: synovial fluid, either unsorted or a sorted T cell fraction (not recorded which). The origin of this receptor is a male donor with ankylosing spondylitis. The chain employs TRBV27 and TRBJ1-3; tentatively, D is TRBD1 (5 bases). As DNA, the CDR3 is TGTGCCAGCAGAGGGGCGGGAAACACCATATATTTT. Translation: CASRGAGNTIYF.